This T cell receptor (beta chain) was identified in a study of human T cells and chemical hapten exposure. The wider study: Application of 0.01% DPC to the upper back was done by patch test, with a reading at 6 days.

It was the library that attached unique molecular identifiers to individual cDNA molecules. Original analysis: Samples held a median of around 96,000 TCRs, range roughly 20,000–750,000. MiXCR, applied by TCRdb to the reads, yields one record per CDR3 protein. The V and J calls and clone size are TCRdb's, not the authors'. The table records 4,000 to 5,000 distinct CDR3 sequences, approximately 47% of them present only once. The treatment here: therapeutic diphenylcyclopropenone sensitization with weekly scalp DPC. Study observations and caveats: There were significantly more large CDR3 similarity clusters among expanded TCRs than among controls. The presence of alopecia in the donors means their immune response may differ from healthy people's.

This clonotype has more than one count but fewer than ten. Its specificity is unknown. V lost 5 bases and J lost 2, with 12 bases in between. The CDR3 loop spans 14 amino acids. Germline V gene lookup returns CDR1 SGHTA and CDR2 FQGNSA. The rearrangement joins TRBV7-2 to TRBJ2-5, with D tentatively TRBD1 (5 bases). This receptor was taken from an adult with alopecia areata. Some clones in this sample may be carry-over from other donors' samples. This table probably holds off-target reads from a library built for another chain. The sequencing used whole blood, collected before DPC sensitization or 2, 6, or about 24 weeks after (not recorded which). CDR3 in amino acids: CASSRDRAQETQYF. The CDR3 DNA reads TGTGCCAGCAGCCGTGACAGAGCGCAAGAGACCCAGTACTTC.